The 24 T cell receptor beta chains reported below all come from one sample, sequenced in a study of follicular helper T cells after annual influenza vaccination. Stated time point: 2013-2014 season, 7 days after vaccination. The repertoire was sequenced with immunoSEQ multiplex PCR; TCRdb's copy has only in-frame clones and lacks some. The sample carries over 7,500 clones, roughly 80% recorded once. Sequenced material: CXCR5- memory CD4+ T cells sorted from blood, taken 7 days after influenza vaccination. The receptors stem from an adult who received the influenza vaccine.

The chain couples TRBV11-3 to TRBJ2-1, with TRBD2 matching over 7 bases. Germline lookup yields CDR1 SGHNT and CDR2 YENEEA. CDR3 length: 14 amino acids. J lost 9 bases, V lost 2 bases, and 7 bases had no gene match. CDR3 DNA: TGTGCCAGCAGCTTAACCGGGAGGTATGGTGAGCAGTTCTTC. Its translation: CASSLTGRYGEQFF.

V usage is TRBV28 and J usage is TRBJ2-3; 8 bases agree with TRBD1. The J segment lost 4 bases and the V segment lost 5 bases, leaving 5 bases of the junction unmatched. The CDR3 runs to 14 residues. CDR1 is MDHEN and CDR2 is SYDVKM in the germline V gene. The DNA of the CDR3 is TGTGCCAGCAGTATCCGGACAGGGCCAGATACGCAGTATTTT. Protein sequence: CASSIRTGPDTQYF.

The rearrangement links TRBV28 to TRBJ2-1; D is uncertain. Germline CDR1 and CDR2: MDHEN and SYDVKM. V was pared by 4 bases and J by 0 bases, with 13 bases between. This CDR3 contains 16 residues. The CDR3 sequence is CASSSSVASSYNEQFF. As DNA, the CDR3 is TGTGCCAGCAGTTCCTCTGTCGCGAGCTCCTACAATGAGCAGTTCTTC.

V and J are TRBV28 and TRBJ2-3, with D hard to call. With 6 bases removed from V and 1 base from J, the gap between germline ends came to 11 bases. Germline CDR1 is MDHEN and CDR2 is SYDVKM. The CDR3 consists of 14 residues. The CDR3, as DNA: TGTGCCAGCAGCCCCGCTGGGGGCACAGATACGCAGTATTTT. Translation: CASSPAGGTDTQYF.

V and J are TRBV2 and TRBJ2-3; D uncertain. The ends were cut back, 8 bases at V and 8 bases at J, with 11 bases in the middle. The CDR3 has 11 amino acids. In germline, CDR1 is SNHLY, CDR2 FYNNEI. The CDR3 coding sequence is TGTGCCAGCCTGTTGGTGGGTACGCAGTATTTT. Its protein is CASLLVGTQYF.

The genes are TRBV18 and TRBJ2-7; 8 bases are a match to TRBD2. V shed 3 bases, J shed 5 bases, and the junction held 9 bases outside the gene matches. The CDR3 runs 15 residues. The germline V gene has CDR1 KGHSH and CDR2 LQKENI. The CDR3 DNA reads as TGTGCCAGCTCACCCGGCGAGCGGGAGTACCACGAGCAGTACTTC. The encoded protein is CASSPGEREYHEQYF.

The DNA for the CDR3 is TGTGCCAGCAGCTTGCAGGGAGGAGAAAAACTGTTTTTT. This encodes CASSLQGGEKLFF. This rearrangement joins TRBV11-2 to TRBJ1-4, with D possibly TRBD1 on 5 matching bases. Deletions cut 3 bases from V and 8 bases from J, with 10 bases between. The CDR3 totals 13 residues. The germline CDR1 and CDR2 sequences are SGHAT and FQNNGV.

The chain has TRBV5-1 and TRBJ1-2; D call uncertain. V lost 0 bases to trimming and J lost 6 bases, with 15 bases between them. In germline, CDR1 is SGHRS, CDR2 YFSETQ. This CDR3 comprises 15 residues. The CDR3: CASSLADGRRDGYTF. The CDR3 DNA is TGCGCCAGCAGCTTGGCCGACGGCAGGAGGGATGGCTACACCTTC.

The CDR3 region has the DNA TGTGCCAGCAGCCAACTAGCGCAAGAGACCCAGTACTTC. This sequence encodes CASSQLAQETQYF. V is TRBV11-2 and J is TRBJ2-5; 7 bases map to TRBD2. Per the germline V gene, CDR1 is SGHAT and CDR2 is FQNNGV. The CDR3 length is 13 residues. The junction had 2 bases not matched to a gene; V was cut back by 5 bases and J by 2 bases.

The chain carries TRBV6-5 and TRBJ2-7, with 10 positions matching TRBD2. The CDR3 extends over 15 amino acids. Trimming cost V 6 bases and J 1 base; bases outside gene matches: 6. Germline loops: CDR1 MNHEY, CDR2 SVGAGI. In DNA form, the CDR3 reads TGTGCCAGCAGGGCAAGGACTAGCGGATCCTACGAGCAGTACTTC. Translation: CASRARTSGSYEQYF.

The chain has TRBV15 and TRBJ1-3, with unresolved D. Germline V CDR1 and CDR2: LNHNV, YYDKDF (reference sequence). Trimming pared 0 bases from V and 0 bases from J, leaving 9 bases between. This CDR3 spans 16 amino acids. The CDR3 sequence is CATSRDHLSSGNTIYF. Here the CDR3 DNA reads TGTGCCACCAGCAGAGATCACCTGAGCTCTGGAAACACCATATATTTT.

This clone was picked up one time. The chain uses TRBV28 and TRBJ1-5; D call uncertain. Germline assignment: CDR1 MDHEN and CDR2 SYDVKM. V was clipped by 3 bases and J by 7 bases, with 7 bases between them. The CDR3 length is 12 residues. CDR3 amino acids: CASSLKHQPQHF. The CDR3 DNA is TGTGCCAGCAGTTTGAAACACCAGCCCCAGCATTTT.

This chain uses TRBV6-5 with TRBJ2-2; 11 nucleotides agree with TRBD1. CDR1 is MNHEY, CDR2 SVGAGI, per germline. Unmatched junction bases numbered 9, after V lost 9 bases and J lost 6 bases. The CDR3 runs 15 residues. CDR3 protein: CARRPGTGGAGELFF. The CDR3 DNA is TGTGCCAGGAGACCTGGGACAGGGGGGGCCGGGGAGCTGTTTTTT.

The sample holds a few counts of this clone. The rearrangement uses TRBV6-6 and TRBJ2-1, with a tentative D call TRBD2 (6 bases). The germline gives CDR1 MNHNY, CDR2 SVGAGI (reference sequence). The CDR3 spans 12 residues. V dropped 2 bases and J dropped 7 bases, with 6 bases sitting between them. The CDR3 region has the DNA TGTGCCAGCAGTTACGGAGGGAATGAGCAGTTCTTC. Protein sequence: CASSYGGNEQFF.

This rearrangement joins TRBV4-1 to TRBJ1-5, with D tentatively TRBD1 (5 bases). CDR1 is MGHRA and CDR2 is YSYEKL in the germline V gene. The CDR3 runs to 17 residues. V lost 4 bases, J lost 0 bases, and 16 bases lay in between. CDR3 sequence (DNA): TGCGCCAGCAGCCCCACGGTGAAGGGGCCTAGCAATCAGCCCCAGCATTTT. It encodes CASSPTVKGPSNQPQHF.

This chain links TRBV6-6 with TRBJ1-5; the D is unclear. V was pared by 8 bases and J by 4 bases, with 9 bases between. The germline gives CDR1 MNHNY, CDR2 SVGAGI (reference sequence). The CDR3 sequence is 12 residues long. In nucleotides, the CDR3 is TGTGCCAGCCAAAACCCAAATCAGCCCCAGCATTTT. It encodes CASQNPNQPQHF.

The chain joins TRBV7-8 to TRBJ1-2; D unclear. CDR1 and CDR2 from the germline V gene are SGHVS and FQNEAQ. Trimming pared 1 base from V and 2 bases from J, leaving 14 bases between. The CDR3 spans 16 residues. The CDR3 loop reads CASSLVATSANYGYTF. For the CDR3, the DNA is TGTGCCAGCAGCTTAGTAGCGACTAGCGCGAACTATGGCTACACCTTC.

The rearrangement joins TRBV5-1 to TRBJ2-5, with TRBD1 as a possible D gene (6 bases). This CDR3 has 14 amino acids. Looked up from germline, CDR1 is SGHRS and CDR2 is YFSETQ. Trimming pared 5 bases from V and 1 base from J, leaving 12 bases between. The CDR3 coding sequence is TGCGCCAGCAGTTCTACAGGGACCCAAGAGACCCAGTACTTC. Translated, it gives CASSSTGTQETQYF.

The table lists this clone with a few counts. The V and J genes are TRBV10-3 and TRBJ1-5; no reliable D call. The germline V and J ends were trimmed by 5 bases and 3 bases, with 8 bases remaining between them. The germline CDR1 and CDR2 sequences are ENHRY and SYGVKD. The CDR3 consists of 13 residues. CDR3 in amino acids: CAISYQDNQPQHF. The CDR3 nucleotides read TGTGCCATCAGTTACCAGGACAATCAGCCCCAGCATTTT.

The V gene is TRBV5-4, the J gene TRBJ1-2; TRBD1 is a possible D gene (5 bases). The CDR3 consists of 14 residues. Germline CDR1 and CDR2: SGHNT and YYREEE (reference sequence). Trimming shortened V by 4 bases and J by 3 bases, and 13 bases separated the two germline ends. The CDR3 sequence: CASSIGASDYGYTF. The CDR3 region has the DNA TGTGCCAGCAGCATCGGGGCCTCCGACTATGGCTACACCTTC.

The V and J genes are TRBV5-8 and TRBJ1-6; D uncertain. Trimming removed 0 bases from V and 3 bases from J, with 10 bases in between. Germline lookup yields CDR1 SGHTS and CDR2 YDEGEE. CDR3 length equals 16 residues. CDR3: CASSLGHANYNSPLHF. For the CDR3, the DNA is TGTGCCAGCAGCTTGGGACACGCTAACTATAATTCACCCCTCCACTTT.

The rearrangement links TRBV7-9 to TRBJ1-2; 7 bases align to TRBD1. This CDR3 region has 13 residues. Trimming cost V 5 bases and J 8 bases; bases outside gene matches: 8. CDR1 SEHNR and CDR2 FQNEAQ come from the germline V gene (reference sequence). CDR3 nucleotides: TGTGCCAGCAGCAGAGACAGGGAGGGGGGCTACACCTTC. It specifies CASSRDREGGYTF.

The chain combines TRBV15 with TRBJ1-6; D ambiguous. CDR1 and CDR2 from the germline V gene are LNHNV and YYDKDF (reference sequence). The CDR3 totals 13 residues. Between the trimmed V and J ends, which lost 6 bases and 0 bases, there was a span of 3 bases. In DNA, the CDR3 is TGTGCCACCAGGGGCTCCTATAATTCACCCCTCCACTTT. Translating gives CATRGSYNSPLHF.

CDR3: CATVRRRGNTIYF. The CDR3 bases are TGTGCCACGGTTCGTAGGAGAGGAAACACCATATATTTT. V gene TRBV27 combines with J gene TRBJ1-3; D uncertain. Germline V gene sequence: CDR1 MNHEY, CDR2 SMNVEV (reference sequence). With 10 bases removed from V and 4 bases from J, the gap between germline ends came to 14 bases. The CDR3 is 13 residues long.